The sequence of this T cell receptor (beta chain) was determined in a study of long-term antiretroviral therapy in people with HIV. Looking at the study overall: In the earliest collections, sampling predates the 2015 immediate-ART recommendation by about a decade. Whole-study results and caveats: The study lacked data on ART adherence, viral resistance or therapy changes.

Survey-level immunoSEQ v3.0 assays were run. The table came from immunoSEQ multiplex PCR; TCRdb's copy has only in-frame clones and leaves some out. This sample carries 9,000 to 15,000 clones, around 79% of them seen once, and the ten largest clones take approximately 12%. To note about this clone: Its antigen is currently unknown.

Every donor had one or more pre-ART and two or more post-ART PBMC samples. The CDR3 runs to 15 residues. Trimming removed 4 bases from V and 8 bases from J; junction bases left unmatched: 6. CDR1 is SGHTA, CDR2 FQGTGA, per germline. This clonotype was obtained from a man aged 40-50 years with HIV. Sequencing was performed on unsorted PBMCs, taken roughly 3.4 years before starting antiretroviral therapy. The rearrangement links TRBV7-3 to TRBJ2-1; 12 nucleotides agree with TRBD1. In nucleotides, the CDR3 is TGTGCCAGCAGCTGGGGGACAGGGGGCAGGGATGAGCAGTTCTTC. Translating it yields CASSWGTGGRDEQFF.